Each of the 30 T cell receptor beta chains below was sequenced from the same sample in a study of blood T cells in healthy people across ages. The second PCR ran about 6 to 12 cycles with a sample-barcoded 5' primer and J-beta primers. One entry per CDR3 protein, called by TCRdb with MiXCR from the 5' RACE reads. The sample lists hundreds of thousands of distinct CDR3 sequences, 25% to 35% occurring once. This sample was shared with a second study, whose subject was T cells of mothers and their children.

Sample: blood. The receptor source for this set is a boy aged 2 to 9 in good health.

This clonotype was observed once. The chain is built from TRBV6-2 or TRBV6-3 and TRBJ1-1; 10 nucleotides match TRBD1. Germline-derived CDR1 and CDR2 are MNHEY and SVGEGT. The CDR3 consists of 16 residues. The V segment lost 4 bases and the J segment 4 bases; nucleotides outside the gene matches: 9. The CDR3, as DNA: TGTGCCAGCAGTTTGCAGAGACAGGGGGCGGGCACTGAAGCTTTCTTT. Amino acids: CASSLQRQGAGTEAFF.

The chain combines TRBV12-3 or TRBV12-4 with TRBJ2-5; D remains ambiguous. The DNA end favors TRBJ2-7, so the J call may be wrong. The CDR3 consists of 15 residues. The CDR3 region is CASSSFSPNSYEQYF. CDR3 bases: TGTGCCAGCAGTAGTTTTTCTCCGAACTCCTACGAGCAGTACTTC.

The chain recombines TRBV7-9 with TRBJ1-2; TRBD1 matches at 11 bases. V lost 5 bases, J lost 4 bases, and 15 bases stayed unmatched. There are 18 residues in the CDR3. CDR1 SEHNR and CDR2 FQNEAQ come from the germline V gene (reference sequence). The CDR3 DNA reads TGTGCCAGCAGCCCGGTTGGGACGGACAGGGGGCGGACCTATGGCTACACCTTC. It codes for CASSPVGTDRGRTYGYTF.

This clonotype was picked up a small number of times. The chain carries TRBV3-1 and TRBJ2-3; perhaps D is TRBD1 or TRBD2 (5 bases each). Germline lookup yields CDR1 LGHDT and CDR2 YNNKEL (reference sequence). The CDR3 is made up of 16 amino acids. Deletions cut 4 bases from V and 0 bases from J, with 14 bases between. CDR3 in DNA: TGTGCCAGCAGCCTAAGGCGAGGGGATAGCACAGATACGCAGTATTTT. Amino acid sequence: CASSLRRGDSTDTQYF.

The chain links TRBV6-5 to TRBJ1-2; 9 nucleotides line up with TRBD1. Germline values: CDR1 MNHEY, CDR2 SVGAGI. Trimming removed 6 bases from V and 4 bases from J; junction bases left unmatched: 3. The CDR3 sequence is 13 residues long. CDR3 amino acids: CASRPGQGYGYTF. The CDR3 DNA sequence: TGTGCCAGCAGACCGGGACAGGGCTATGGCTACACCTTC.

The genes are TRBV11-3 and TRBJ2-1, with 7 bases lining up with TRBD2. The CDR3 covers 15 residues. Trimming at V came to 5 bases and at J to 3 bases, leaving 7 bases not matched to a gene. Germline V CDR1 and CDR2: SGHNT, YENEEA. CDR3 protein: CASSATSDLYNEQFF. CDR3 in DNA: TGTGCCAGCAGCGCAACTAGCGACCTCTACAATGAGCAGTTCTTC.

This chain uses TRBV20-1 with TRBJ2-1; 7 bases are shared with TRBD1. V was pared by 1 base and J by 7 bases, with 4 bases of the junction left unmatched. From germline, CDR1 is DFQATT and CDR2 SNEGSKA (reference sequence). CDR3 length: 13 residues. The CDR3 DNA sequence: TGCAGTGCTAGAGTAGCAGGGGGAAATGAGCAGTTCTTC. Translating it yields CSARVAGGNEQFF.

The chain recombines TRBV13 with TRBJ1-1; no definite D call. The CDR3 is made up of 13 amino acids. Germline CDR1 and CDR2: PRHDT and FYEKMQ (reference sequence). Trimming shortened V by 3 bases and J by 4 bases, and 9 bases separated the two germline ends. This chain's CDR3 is CASSFPQTTEAFF. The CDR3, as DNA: TGTGCCAGCAGCTTTCCCCAGACCACTGAAGCTTTCTTT. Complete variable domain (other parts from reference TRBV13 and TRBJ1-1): AAGVIQSPRHLIKEKRETATLKCYPIPRHDTVYWYQQGPGQDPQFLISFYEKMQSDKGSIPDRFSAQQFSDYHSELNMSSLELGDSALYFCASSFPQTTEAFFGQGTRLTVV.

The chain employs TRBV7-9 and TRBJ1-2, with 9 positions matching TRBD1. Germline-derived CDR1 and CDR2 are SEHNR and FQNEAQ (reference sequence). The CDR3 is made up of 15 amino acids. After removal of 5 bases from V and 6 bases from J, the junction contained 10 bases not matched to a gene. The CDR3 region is CASSQSDRGRNGYTF. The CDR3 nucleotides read TGTGCCAGCAGCCAGTCGGACAGGGGAAGGAATGGCTACACCTTC.

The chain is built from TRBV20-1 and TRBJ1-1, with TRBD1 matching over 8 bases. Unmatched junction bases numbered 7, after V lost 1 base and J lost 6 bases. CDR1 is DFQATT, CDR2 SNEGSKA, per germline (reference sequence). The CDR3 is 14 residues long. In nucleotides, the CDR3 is TGCAGTGCTAGAGTGGCAGGGGGCAGATCTGAAGCTTTCTTT. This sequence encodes CSARVAGGRSEAFF.

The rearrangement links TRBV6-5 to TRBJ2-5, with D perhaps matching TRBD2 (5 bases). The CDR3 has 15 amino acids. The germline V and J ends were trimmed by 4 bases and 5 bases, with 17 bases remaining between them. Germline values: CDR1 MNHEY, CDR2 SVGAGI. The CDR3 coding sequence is TGTGCCAGCAGTTTTAGTAGCTCGTCGGGGGAGACCCAGTACTTC. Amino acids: CASSFSSSSGETQYF.

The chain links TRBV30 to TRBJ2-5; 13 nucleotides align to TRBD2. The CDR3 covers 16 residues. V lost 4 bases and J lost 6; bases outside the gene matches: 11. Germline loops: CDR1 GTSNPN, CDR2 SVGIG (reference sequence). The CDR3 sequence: CAWKAPRTSGSKTQYF. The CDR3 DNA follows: TGTGCCTGGAAGGCACCGCGGACTAGCGGGAGCAAGACCCAGTACTTC.

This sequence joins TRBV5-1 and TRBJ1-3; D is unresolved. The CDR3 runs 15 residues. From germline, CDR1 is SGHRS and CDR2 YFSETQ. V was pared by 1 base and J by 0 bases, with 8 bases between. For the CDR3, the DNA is TGCGCCAGCAGCTTGTCATCCGACTCTGGAAACACCATATATTTT. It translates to CASSLSSDSGNTIYF. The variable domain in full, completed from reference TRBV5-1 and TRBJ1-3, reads KAGVTQTPRYLIKTRGQQVTLSCSPISGHRSVSWYQQTPGQGLQFLFEYFSETQRNKGNFPGRFSGRQFSNSRSEMNVSTLELGDSALYLCASSLSSDSGNTIYFGEGSWLTVV.

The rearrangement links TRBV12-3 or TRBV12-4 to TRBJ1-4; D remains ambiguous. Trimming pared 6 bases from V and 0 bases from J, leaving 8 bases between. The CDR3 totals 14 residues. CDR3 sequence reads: CASSYTATNEKLFF. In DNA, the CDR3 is TGTGCCAGCAGCTACACCGCAACTAATGAAAAACTGTTTTTT.

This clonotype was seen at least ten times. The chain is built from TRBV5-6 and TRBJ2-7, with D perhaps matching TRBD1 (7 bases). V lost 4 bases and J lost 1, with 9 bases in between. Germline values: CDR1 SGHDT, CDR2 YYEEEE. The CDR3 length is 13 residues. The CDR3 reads CASSAGQSYEQYF. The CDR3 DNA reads TGTGCCAGCAGCGCGGGACAGTCCTACGAGCAGTACTTC.

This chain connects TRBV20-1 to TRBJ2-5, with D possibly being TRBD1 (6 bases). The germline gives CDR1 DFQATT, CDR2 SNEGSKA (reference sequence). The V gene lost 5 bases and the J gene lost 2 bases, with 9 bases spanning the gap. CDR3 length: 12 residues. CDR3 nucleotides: TGCAGTGCTGAGGACAGTCAAGAGACCCAGTACTTC. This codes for CSAEDSQETQYF.

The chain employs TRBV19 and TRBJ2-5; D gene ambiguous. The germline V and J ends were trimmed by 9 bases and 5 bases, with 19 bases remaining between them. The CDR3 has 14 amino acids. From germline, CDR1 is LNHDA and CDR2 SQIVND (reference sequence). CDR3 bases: TGTGCCAGCAGCCATGTGGGGTTCGGGGAGACCCAGTACTTC. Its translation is CASSHVGFGETQYF.

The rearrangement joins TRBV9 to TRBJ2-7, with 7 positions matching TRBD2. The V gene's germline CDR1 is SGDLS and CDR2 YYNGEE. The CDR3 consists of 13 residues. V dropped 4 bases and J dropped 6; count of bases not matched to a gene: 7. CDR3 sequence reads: CASSQGGAGEQYF. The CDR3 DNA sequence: TGTGCCAGCAGCCAGGGAGGGGCGGGCGAGCAGTACTTC.

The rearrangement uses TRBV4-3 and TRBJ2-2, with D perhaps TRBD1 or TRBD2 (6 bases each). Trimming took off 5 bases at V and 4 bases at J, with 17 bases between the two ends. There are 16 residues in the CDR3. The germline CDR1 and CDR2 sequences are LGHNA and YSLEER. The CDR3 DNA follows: TGCGCCAGCAGCTCCGGCCTGGGGGGCATCACCGGGGAGCTGTTTTTT. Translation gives CASSSGLGGITGELFF.

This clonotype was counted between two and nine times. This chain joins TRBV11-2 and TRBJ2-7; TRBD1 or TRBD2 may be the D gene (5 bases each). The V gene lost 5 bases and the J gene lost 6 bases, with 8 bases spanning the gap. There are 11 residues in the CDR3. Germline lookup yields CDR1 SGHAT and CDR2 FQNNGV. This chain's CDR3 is CASSRDLEQYF. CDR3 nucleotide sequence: TGTGCCAGCAGCCGGGACCTCGAGCAGTACTTC.

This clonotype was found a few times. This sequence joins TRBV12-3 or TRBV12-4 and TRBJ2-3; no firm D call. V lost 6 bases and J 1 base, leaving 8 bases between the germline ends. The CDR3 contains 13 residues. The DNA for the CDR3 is TGTGCCAGCAGCAACTTGCGCACAGATACGCAGTATTTT. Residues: CASSNLRTDTQYF.

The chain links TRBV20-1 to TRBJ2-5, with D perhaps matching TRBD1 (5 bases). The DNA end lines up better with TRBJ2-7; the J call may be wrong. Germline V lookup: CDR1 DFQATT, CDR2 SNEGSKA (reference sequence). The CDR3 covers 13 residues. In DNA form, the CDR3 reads TGCAGTTCTACCCAGGGAACAACCTACGAGCAGTACTTC. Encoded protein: CSSTQGTTYEQYF.

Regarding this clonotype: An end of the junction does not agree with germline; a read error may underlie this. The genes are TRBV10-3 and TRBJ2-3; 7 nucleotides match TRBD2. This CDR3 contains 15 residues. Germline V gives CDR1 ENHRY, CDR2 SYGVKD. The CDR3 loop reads CAVGTTVPSTDTQCF. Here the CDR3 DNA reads TGTGCCGTCGGGACTACAGTACCTAGCACAGATACGCAGTGTTTT.

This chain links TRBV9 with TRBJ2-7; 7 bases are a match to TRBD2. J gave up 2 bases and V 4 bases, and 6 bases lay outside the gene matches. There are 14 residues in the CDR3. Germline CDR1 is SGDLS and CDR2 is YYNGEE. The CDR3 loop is CASSPRGEAYEQYF. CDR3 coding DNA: TGTGCCAGCAGCCCACGGGGGGAAGCCTACGAGCAGTACTTC.

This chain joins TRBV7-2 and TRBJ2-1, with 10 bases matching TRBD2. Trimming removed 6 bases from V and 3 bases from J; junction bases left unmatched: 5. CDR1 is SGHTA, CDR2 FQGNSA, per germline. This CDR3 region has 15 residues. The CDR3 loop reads CASRSTSGNYNEQFF. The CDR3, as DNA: TGTGCCAGCAGGAGTACTAGCGGGAACTACAATGAGCAGTTCTTC.

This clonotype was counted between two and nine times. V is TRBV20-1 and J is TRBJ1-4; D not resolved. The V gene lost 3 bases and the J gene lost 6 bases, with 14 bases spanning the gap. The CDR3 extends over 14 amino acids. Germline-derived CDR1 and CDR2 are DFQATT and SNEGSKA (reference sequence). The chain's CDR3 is CSASRPVDYEKLFF. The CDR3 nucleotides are TGCAGTGCTAGTAGGCCCGTGGATTATGAAAAACTGTTTTTT.

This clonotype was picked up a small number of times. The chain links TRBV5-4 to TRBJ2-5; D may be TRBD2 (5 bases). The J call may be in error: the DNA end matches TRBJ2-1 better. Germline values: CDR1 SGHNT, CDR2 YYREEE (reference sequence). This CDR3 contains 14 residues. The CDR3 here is CASSLRLAGHEQFF. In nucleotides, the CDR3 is TGTGCCAGCAGCTTGCGTCTAGCCGGCCATGAGCAGTTCTTC.

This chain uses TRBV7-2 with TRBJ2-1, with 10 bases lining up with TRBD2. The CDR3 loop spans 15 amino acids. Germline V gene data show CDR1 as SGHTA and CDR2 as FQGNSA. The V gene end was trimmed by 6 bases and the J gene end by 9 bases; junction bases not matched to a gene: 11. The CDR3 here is CASRVTSGVGIEQFF. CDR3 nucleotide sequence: TGTGCCAGCAGGGTTACTAGCGGGGTTGGGATTGAGCAGTTCTTC.

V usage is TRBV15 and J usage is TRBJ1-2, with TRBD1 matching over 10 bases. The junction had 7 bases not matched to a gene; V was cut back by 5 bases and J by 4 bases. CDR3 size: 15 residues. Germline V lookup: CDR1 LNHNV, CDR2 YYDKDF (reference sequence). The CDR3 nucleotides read TGTGCCACCAGCGAGGGGGGACAGGGGAGCTATGGCTACACCTTC. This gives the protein CATSEGGQGSYGYTF.

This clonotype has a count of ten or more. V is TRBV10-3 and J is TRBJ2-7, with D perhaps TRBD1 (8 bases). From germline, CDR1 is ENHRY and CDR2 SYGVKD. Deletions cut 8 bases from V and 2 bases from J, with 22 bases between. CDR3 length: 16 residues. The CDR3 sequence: CAIALQGGGPAYEQYF. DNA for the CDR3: TGTGCCATCGCCTTACAGGGGGGAGGGCCCGCCTACGAGCAGTACTTC.